This TCR beta chain appears in the sequencing data of a study of blood T cell repertoires in COVID-19. Study as a whole: Sources were T cells, B-cell-depleted T cells, or PBMCs; the material itself was cDNA or gDNA.

This clone has just one count. Original handling: Amplified reference gene primers provided the basis for estimating nucleated cell counts. Profiled with immunoSEQ multiplex PCR; TCRdb holds only in-frame clones, not every one. That table gives V, J and clone size, and the DNA gave D and trimming. The repertoire consists of under 250,000 clones, with around nine tenths occurring once and the leading ten covering approximately 0.7%. Germline-derived CDR1 and CDR2 are LNHNV and YYDKDF (reference sequence). The CDR3 spans 13 residues. V dropped 1 base and J dropped 0 bases, with 2 bases sitting between them.

This chain connects TRBV15 to TRBJ2-3; no firm D call. The source is a man aged 40-50 years with acute or convalescent COVID-19. Material: peripheral blood. Here the CDR3 reads CATSRASTDTQYF. CDR3 bases: TGTGCCACCAGCAGAGCTAGCACAGATACGCAGTATTTT.